The 14 T cell receptor beta chains below were found in one sample sequenced in a study of blood T cell repertoires in COVID-19. Sequenced by immunoSEQ multiplex PCR; TCRdb stores in-frame clones only, minus some. The sample consists of some 260,000 clones, about 90% of them appearing once. Specimen: peripheral blood. Receptor source: a woman aged 70-85 years with COVID-19, enrolled during active disease.

The chain uses TRBV5-1 and TRBJ2-5; 9 bases align to TRBD1. This CDR3 comprises 14 residues. Trimming removed 7 bases from V and 2 bases from J; junction bases left unmatched: 6. Germline lookup yields CDR1 SGHRS and CDR2 YFSETQ. CDR3 loop: CASYPDRGQETQYF. In DNA, the CDR3 is TGCGCCAGCTATCCCGACAGGGGGCAAGAGACCCAGTACTTC.

This clone was counted a few times. The CDR3 bases are TGTGCCAGCAGCTTGTCAGGGTCCTACACCTTC. Its translation is CASSLSGSYTF. V is TRBV5-5 and J is TRBJ1-2; tentative D call: TRBD1 (5 bases). Trimming shortened V by 1 base and J by 10 bases, and 8 bases separated the two germline ends. Germline lookup yields CDR1 SGHKS and CDR2 YYEKEE (reference sequence). CDR3 length equals 11 residues.

This rearrangement joins TRBV6-5 to TRBJ1-1; D might be TRBD1 (6 bases). CDR3 size: 15 residues. The V gene lost 5 bases and the J gene lost 1 base, with 14 bases spanning the gap. Germline CDR1 and CDR2: MNHEY and SVGAGI. The CDR3 DNA sequence: TGTGCCAGCAGTCCTAATACAGGGTGGAACACTGAAGCTTTCTTT. Protein product: CASSPNTGWNTEAFF.

The chain carries TRBV18 and TRBJ2-1; the match to TRBD2 covers 11 bases. The CDR3 totals 16 residues. Germline CDR1 is KGHSH and CDR2 is LQKENI. The trim removed 3 bases at V and 7 bases at J, leaving 8 bases unmatched. The CDR3 region has the DNA TGTGCCAGCTCACCCCCTGCTAGCGGGAGGATGAATGAGCAGTTCTTC. Protein: CASSPPASGRMNEQFF.

This chain connects TRBV6-1 to TRBJ2-7; weak D call: TRBD1 (5 bases). V was cut by 3 bases and J by 0 bases, with 9 bases left in between. Germline V gene data show CDR1 as MNHNS and CDR2 as SASEGT. The CDR3 runs to 14 residues. The CDR3 coding sequence is TGTGCCAGCAGTGATCCAGGGCACTCCTACGAGCAGTACTTC. This gives the protein CASSDPGHSYEQYF.

V gene TRBV11-2 combines with J gene TRBJ2-7; possible D gene TRBD1, 6 bases. This CDR3 has 12 residues. V gave up 7 bases and J gave up 4 bases, with 11 bases separating them. The germline V gene encodes CDR1 SGHAT and CDR2 FQNNGV. The CDR3 loop reads CASNPQGYEQYF. The CDR3 DNA reads TGTGCCAGCAACCCACAGGGTTACGAGCAGTACTTC.

The V call is TRBV6-1, the J call TRBJ1-2; D possibly corresponds to TRBD1 (5 bases). The germline V and J ends were trimmed by 2 bases and 5 bases, with 21 bases remaining between them. Germline V lookup: CDR1 MNHNS, CDR2 SASEGT. The CDR3 length is 17 residues. CDR3 DNA sequence: TGTGCCAGCAGTGAAACCCCAGGGCCCCTCTCTCCTTATGGCTACACCTTC. Translation gives CASSETPGPLSPYGYTF.

This clone was counted only a few times. The gene calls are TRBV23-1 and TRBJ1-5; 9 bases map to TRBD1. TRBV23-1 is annotated as an ORF whose role is uncertain. This CDR3 contains 14 residues. The trim removed 7 bases at V and 0 bases at J, leaving 1 base unmatched. CDR3 DNA sequence: TGCGCCAGCAAGGGACAGGGTAGCAATCAGCCCCAGCATTTT. As protein: CASKGQGSNQPQHF.

This chain links TRBV2 with TRBJ2-5; 10 positions agree with TRBD1. The CDR3 extends over 14 amino acids. In germline, CDR1 is SNHLY, CDR2 FYNNEI. With 6 bases clipped from V and 4 bases from J, the junction kept 5 bases outside the gene matches. As DNA, the CDR3 is TGTGCCAGCAGGCGGACAGGGGGGAGAGAGACCCAGTACTTC. It specifies CASRRTGGRETQYF.

The chain employs TRBV2 and TRBJ2-2, with D uncertain. V lost 4 bases to trimming and J lost 1 base, with 4 bases between them. The CDR3 totals 13 residues. Germline CDR1 is SNHLY and CDR2 is FYNNEI. The chain's CDR3 is CASSARNTGELFF. CDR3 coding DNA: TGTGCCAGCAGTGCCCGGAACACCGGGGAGCTGTTTTTT.

The chain links TRBV7-2 to TRBJ2-1; D may be TRBD2 (6 bases). The germline V and J ends were trimmed by 5 bases and 9 bases, with 14 bases remaining between them. This CDR3 is built from 13 residues. Germline V lookup: CDR1 SGHTA, CDR2 FQGNSA. The CDR3, as DNA: TGTGCCAGCAGCCGCGCTAGCGTAAGTGAGCAGTTCTTC. It yields the protein CASSRASVSEQFF.

This chain joins TRBV5-1 and TRBJ2-7, with D maybe TRBD1 (5 bases). Germline CDR1 reads SGHRS; CDR2 reads YFSETQ. Trimming stripped 0 bases from V and 4 bases from J, with 8 bases between. There are 13 residues in the CDR3. As DNA, the CDR3 is TGCGCCAGCAGCTTGGACAGGCCTTACGAGCAGTACTTC. Its translation is CASSLDRPYEQYF.

As DNA, the CDR3 is TGTGCCACCAGTGACTCGACAGCCTCTAGCACAGATACGCAGTATTTT. This codes for CATSDSTASSTDTQYF. The J gene is TRBJ2-3, the V gene TRBV24-1; D perhaps matches TRBD1 (5 bases). Germline CDR1 is KGHDR and CDR2 is SFDVKD. Trimming removed 4 bases at V and 0 bases at J, with 13 bases between. The CDR3 covers 16 residues.

CDR3 protein: CAISARSGESSGNTIYF. DNA of the CDR3: TGTGCCATCAGTGCGCGATCGGGGGAGAGCTCTGGAAACACCATATATTTT. This chain connects TRBV10-3 to TRBJ1-3, with TRBD1 as a possible D gene (5 bases). CDR3 length: 17 amino acids. Germline CDR1 ENHRY, CDR2 SYGVKD. V lost 4 bases, J lost 0 bases, and 16 bases lay in between.